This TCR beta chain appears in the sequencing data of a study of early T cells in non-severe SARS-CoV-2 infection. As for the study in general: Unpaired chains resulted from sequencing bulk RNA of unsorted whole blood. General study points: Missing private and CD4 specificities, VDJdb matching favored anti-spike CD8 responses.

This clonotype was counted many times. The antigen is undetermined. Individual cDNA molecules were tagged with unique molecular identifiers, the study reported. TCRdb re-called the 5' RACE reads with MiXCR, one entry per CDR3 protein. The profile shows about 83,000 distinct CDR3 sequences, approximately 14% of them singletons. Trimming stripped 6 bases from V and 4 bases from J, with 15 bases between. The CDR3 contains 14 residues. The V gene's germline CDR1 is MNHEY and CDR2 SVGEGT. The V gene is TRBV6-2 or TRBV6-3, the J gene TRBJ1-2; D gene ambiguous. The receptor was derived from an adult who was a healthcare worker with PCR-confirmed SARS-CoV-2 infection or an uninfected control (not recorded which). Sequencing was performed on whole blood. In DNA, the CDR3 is TGTGCCAGCAGACCACCAGAGGAACTCTATGGCTACACCTTC. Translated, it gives CASRPPEELYGYTF.